A selection of T cell receptor beta chains follows, all from one sample in a study of T cell responses to AZD1222 COVID-19 vaccine. Method: immunoSEQ multiplex PCR; TCRdb's copy keeps in-frame clones and lacks some. Of about 34,000 clones in the sample, around nine tenths were seen once. The source material was peripheral blood, sampled on day 0 of AZD1222 vaccination. The receptors derive from an adult in good health. The CDR3 runs from the conserved cysteine through the conserved F or W. D genes are given only for firm matches. Clone size is not always given. Where it is, it says once, few, many or a class for expanded clones.

-	-	TRBV13	14	TRBJ1-5	CASSLGVSNQPQHF	TGTGCCAGCAGCTTGGGGGTTAGCAATCAGCCCCAGCATTTT
-	TRBD1	TRBV4-1	15	TRBJ2-7	CASSQPGQNIYEQYF	TGCGCCAGCAGCCAGCCGGGACAGAATATCTACGAGCAGTACTTC
-	-	TRBV5-6	14	TRBJ1-2	CASSFEQGYRGYTF	TGTGCCAGCAGCTTTGAACAGGGATATAGGGGCTACACCTTC
-	-	TRBV23-1	16	TRBJ1-6	CASSQHRVYINSPLHF	TGCGCCAGCAGTCAACACAGGGTTTATATCAATTCACCCCTCCACTTT
-	TRBD1	TRBV29-1	14	TRBJ2-1	CSGTDRVNYNEQFF	TGCAGCGGCACGGACAGGGTAAACTACAATGAGCAGTTCTTC
-	-	TRBV6-5	11	TRBJ1-1	CASNNDREAFF	TGTGCCAGCAACAACGACAGAGAAGCTTTCTTT
-	-	TRBV4-1	18	TRBJ1-4	CASSPDGTNLATNEKLFF	TGCGCCAGCAGCCCGGACGGAACAAACCTAGCAACTAATGAAAAACTGTTTTTT
-	-	TRBV4-1	14	TRBJ2-3	CASSQDKVAVTQYF	TGCGCCAGCAGCCAAGATAAGGTTGCGGTTACGCAGTATTTT
-	TRBD1	TRBV12-3/TRBV12-4	13	TRBJ1-1	CASTPTGATEAFF	TGTGCCAGCACCCCTACAGGGGCCACTGAAGCTTTCTTT
once	TRBD2	TRBV5-4	16	TRBJ2-5	CASSPASRGRRETQYF	TGTGCCAGCAGCCCCGCCTCGCGGGGGAGGCGGGAGACCCAGTACTTC
-	-	TRBV6-5	15	TRBJ1-6	CASSYSSGPNSPLHF	TGTGCCAGCAGTTACTCTTCAGGTCCCAATTCACCCCTCCACTTT
once	-	TRBV5-1	14	TRBJ2-5	CASSLAGRWETQYF	TGCGCCAGCAGCTTGGCCGGGCGGTGGGAGACCCAGTACTTC
-	TRBD1	TRBV7-8	15	TRBJ1-6	CASSLTGELNSPLHF	TGTGCCAGCAGCTTGACAGGGGAACTTAATTCACCCCTCCACTTT
-	-	TRBV25-1	15	TRBJ2-3	CASSEVKGFPDTQYF	TGTGCCAGCAGTGAAGTTAAGGGGTTTCCAGATACGCAGTATTTT
-	-	TRBV27	14	TRBJ1-5	CASSYAGNNQPQHF	TGTGCCAGCAGTTATGCGGGGAACAATCAGCCCCAGCATTTT
-	TRBD1	TRBV7-8	15	TRBJ1-4	CASSPQSGQGEKLFF	TGTGCCAGCAGCCCTCAATCCGGACAGGGTGAAAAACTGTTTTTT
-	TRBD1	TRBV7-9	19	TRBJ2-1	CASSAPGTGDGPSYNEQFF	TGTGCCAGCAGCGCGCCGGGGACAGGGGATGGGCCCTCCTACAATGAGCAGTTCTTC
-	-	TRBV6-6	14	TRBJ1-2	CASSQSTPSYGYTF	TGTGCCAGCAGTCAGAGCACACCTTCCTATGGCTACACCTTC
-	TRBD2	TRBV4-1	18	TRBJ2-2	CASSQEVLAGGLGGELFF	TGCGCCAGCAGCCAAGAAGTCCTAGCGGGGGGGCTCGGCGGGGAGCTGTTTTTT
-	-	TRBV5-8	14	TRBJ1-1	CASSLGPGDTEAFF	TGTGCCAGCAGCTTGGGTCCGGGGGACACTGAAGCTTTCTTT
-	TRBD2	TRBV6-2/TRBV6-3	16	TRBJ2-7	CASSIAGGDFGDEQYF	TGTGCCAGCAGCATAGCGGGAGGCGACTTTGGGGACGAGCAGTACTTC
-	TRBD2	TRBV6-4	16	TRBJ2-3	CASSDRAGGPVDTQYF	TGTGCCAGCAGTGACAGAGCGGGGGGGCCGGTCGATACGCAGTATTTT
-	-	TRBV29-1	15	TRBJ2-7	CSVEEWGATPGEQYF	TGCAGCGTTGAAGAGTGGGGGGCCACCCCAGGGGAGCAGTACTTC
-	TRBD1	TRBV18	15	TRBJ2-3	CASSLGTGGTDTQYF	TGTGCCAGCTCACTAGGGACAGGGGGTACAGATACGCAGTATTTT
-	TRBD2	TRBV7-2	17	TRBJ2-3	CASSLAGTSVGTDTQYF	TGTGCCAGCAGCCTCGCCGGGACTAGCGTCGGCACAGATACGCAGTATTTT
-	TRBD1	TRBV6-5	16	TRBJ1-5	CASSSLPGQGNQPQHF	TGTGCCAGCAGTTCTCTACCGGGACAGGGTAATCAGCCCCAGCATTTT
-	-	TRBV11-2	14	TRBJ2-3	CASSLEISTDTQYF	TGTGCCAGCAGCTTAGAGATTAGCACAGATACGCAGTATTTT
-	-	TRBV6-5	13	TRBJ2-2	CASSLTNTGELFF	TGTGCCAGCAGTCTAACAAACACCGGGGAGCTGTTTTTT
once	-	TRBV18	15	TRBJ2-7	CASSPFQGEMGEQYF	TGTGCCAGCTCACCATTTCAGGGAGAGATGGGAGAGCAGTACTTC
-	-	TRBV19	14	TRBJ2-1	CASSTMGFYNEQFF	TGTGCCAGTAGTACGATGGGGTTCTACAATGAGCAGTTCTTC
-	-	TRBV6-1	15	TRBJ2-3	CASSEVERNTDTQYF	TGTGCCAGCAGTGAAGTGGAGCGAAACACAGATACGCAGTATTTT
-	-	TRBV7-3	14	TRBJ2-3	CASSMGRSTDTQYF	TGTGCCAGCAGCATGGGGCGAAGCACAGATACGCAGTATTTT
-	-	TRBV10-1	17	TRBJ2-2	CASSEVPAGANTGELFF	TGCGCCAGCAGTGAGGTCCCAGCGGGCGCGAACACCGGGGAGCTGTTTTTT
-	TRBD2	TRBV5-4	15	TRBJ2-7	CASSTASGQNYEQYF	TGTGCCAGCAGCACCGCTAGCGGGCAAAACTACGAGCAGTACTTC
once	-	TRBV20-1	11	TRBJ2-7	CSAIETGEQYF	TGCAGTGCTATCGAGACTGGCGAGCAGTACTTC
-	-	TRBV5-1	14	TRBJ2-2	CASSFTTNTGELFF	TGCGCCAGCAGCTTTACGACGAACACCGGGGAGCTGTTTTTT
-	-	TRBV21-1	14	TRBJ1-1	CATGGGEENTEAFF	TGTGCCACAGGCGGGGGGGAGGAGAACACTGAAGCTTTCTTT
-	TRBD1	TRBV18	15	TRBJ1-2	CASSSETGEESGYTF	TGTGCCAGCTCATCCGAGACAGGGGAGGAGAGTGGCTACACCTTC
-	-	TRBV7-9	12	TRBJ2-1	CASSLSGNEQFF	TGTGCCAGCAGCTTAAGTGGGAATGAGCAGTTCTTC
-	-	TRBV24-1	15	TRBJ2-7	CATSDPGGDKYEQYF	TGTGCCACCAGTGATCCTGGTGGGGATAAATACGAGCAGTACTTC
-	TRBD2	TRBV7-3	15	TRBJ2-4	CASSLLAGGLPSQYF	TGTGCCAGCAGCTTACTTGCGGGGGGGCTCCCCAGCCAGTACTTC
-	-	TRBV19	13	TRBJ2-1	CASSMSRSNEQFF	TGTGCCAGTAGTATGTCCAGATCCAATGAGCAGTTCTTC
-	-	TRBV12-3/TRBV12-4	13	TRBJ1-2	CASSLNRDYGYTF	TGTGCCAGCAGTTTGAACAGGGACTATGGCTACACCTTC
-	-	TRBV6-1	12	TRBJ2-7	CASSESGNEQYF	TGTGCCAGCAGTGAATCGGGGAACGAGCAGTACTTC
-	TRBD2	TRBV5-1	18	TRBJ2-2	CASSSLSTSGVNTGELFF	TGCGCCAGCAGCTCCTTATCTACTAGCGGGGTCAACACCGGGGAGCTGTTTTTT
-	-	TRBV3-1/TRBV3-2	15	TRBJ1-3	CASSLISVAGNTIYF	TGTGCCAGCAGCCTAATCTCAGTAGCTGGAAACACCATATATTTT